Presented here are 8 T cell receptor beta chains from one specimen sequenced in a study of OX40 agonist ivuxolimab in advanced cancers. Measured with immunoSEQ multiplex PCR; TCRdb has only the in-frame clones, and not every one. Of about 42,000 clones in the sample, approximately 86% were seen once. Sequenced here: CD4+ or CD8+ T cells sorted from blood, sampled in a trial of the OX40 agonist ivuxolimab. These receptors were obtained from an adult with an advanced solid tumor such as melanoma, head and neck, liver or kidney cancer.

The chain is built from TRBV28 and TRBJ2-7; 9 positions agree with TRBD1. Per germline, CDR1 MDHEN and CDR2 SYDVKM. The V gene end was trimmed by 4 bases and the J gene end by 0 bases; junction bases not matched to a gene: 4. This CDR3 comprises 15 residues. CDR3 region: CASSSRDRDSYEQYF. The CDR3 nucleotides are TGTGCCAGCAGTTCGCGGGACAGGGACTCCTACGAGCAGTACTTC.

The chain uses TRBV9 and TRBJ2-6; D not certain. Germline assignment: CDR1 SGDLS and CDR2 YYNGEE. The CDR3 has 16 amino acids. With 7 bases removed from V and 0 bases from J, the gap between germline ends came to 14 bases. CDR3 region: CASSPRSVSGANVLTF. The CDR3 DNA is TGTGCCAGCTCCCCCCGGTCGGTCTCTGGGGCCAACGTCCTGACTTTC.

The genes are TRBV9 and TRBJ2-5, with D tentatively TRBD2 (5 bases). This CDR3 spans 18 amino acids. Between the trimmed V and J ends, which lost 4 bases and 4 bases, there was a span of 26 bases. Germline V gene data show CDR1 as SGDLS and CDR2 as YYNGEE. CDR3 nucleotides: TGTGCCAGCAGCCCCCTAGGGCTAGCTGGGGTCGGAGGAGAGACCCAGTACTTC. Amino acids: CASSPLGLAGVGGETQYF.

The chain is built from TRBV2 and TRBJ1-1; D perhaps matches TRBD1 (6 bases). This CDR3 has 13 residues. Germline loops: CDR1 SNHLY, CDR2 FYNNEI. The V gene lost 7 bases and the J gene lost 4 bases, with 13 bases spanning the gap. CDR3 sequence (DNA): TGTGCCAGCAAAACAGGGATATCCACTGAAGCTTTCTTT. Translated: CASKTGISTEAFF.

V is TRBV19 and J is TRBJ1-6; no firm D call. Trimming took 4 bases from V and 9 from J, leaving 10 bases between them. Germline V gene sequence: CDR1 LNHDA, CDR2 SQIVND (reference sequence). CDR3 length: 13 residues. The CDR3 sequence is CASSTRPPSPLHF. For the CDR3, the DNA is TGTGCCAGTAGTACCCGTCCGCCTTCACCCCTCCACTTT.

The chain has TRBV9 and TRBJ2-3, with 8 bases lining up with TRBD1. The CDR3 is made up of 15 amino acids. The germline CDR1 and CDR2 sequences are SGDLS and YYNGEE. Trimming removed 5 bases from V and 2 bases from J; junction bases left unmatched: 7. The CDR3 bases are TGTGCCAGCAGTGATCAGGACAGGGCCACAGATACGCAGTATTTT. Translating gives CASSDQDRATDTQYF.

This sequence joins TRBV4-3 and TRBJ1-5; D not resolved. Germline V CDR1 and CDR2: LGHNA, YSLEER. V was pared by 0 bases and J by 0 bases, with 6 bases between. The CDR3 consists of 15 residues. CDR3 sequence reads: CASSQEDYSNQPQHF. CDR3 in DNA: TGCGCCAGCAGCCAAGAGGATTATAGCAATCAGCCCCAGCATTTT.

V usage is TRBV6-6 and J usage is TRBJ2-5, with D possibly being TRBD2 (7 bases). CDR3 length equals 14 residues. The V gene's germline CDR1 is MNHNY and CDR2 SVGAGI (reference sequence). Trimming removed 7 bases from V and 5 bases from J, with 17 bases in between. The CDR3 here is CASIHLGGAETQYF. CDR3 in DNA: TGTGCCAGCATCCATCTGGGGGGGGCGGAGACCCAGTACTTC.